The 19 T cell receptor beta chains listed next were all sequenced from one sample in a study of blood T cell repertoires in COVID-19. The data were produced by immunoSEQ multiplex PCR, yet TCRdb's version contains in-frame clones alone and is incomplete. Among about 150,000 clones listed, 80% to 90% were seen once. The sample was peripheral blood. These receptors were obtained from a man aged 55 to 70 with active or convalescent COVID-19.

The rearrangement joins TRBV19 to TRBJ1-4; 12 nucleotides match TRBD1. The CDR3 sequence is 18 residues long. In germline, CDR1 is LNHDA, CDR2 SQIVND (reference sequence). V was clipped by 3 bases and J by 3 bases; unmatched bases: 8. In nucleotides, the CDR3 is TGTGCCAGTAGTATCGGGACAGGGGGCGGTTTGGCTAATGAAAAACTGTTTTTT. Protein sequence: CASSIGTGGGLANEKLFF.

V is TRBV9 and J is TRBJ2-1; 9 nucleotides match TRBD2. The CDR3 loop spans 16 amino acids. V was pared by 3 bases and J by 5 bases, with 9 bases of the junction left unmatched. Germline loops: CDR1 SGDLS, CDR2 YYNGEE. The CDR3 here is CASSASTSGRDNEQFF. The CDR3 nucleotides are TGTGCCAGCAGCGCCTCGACTAGCGGAAGAGACAATGAGCAGTTCTTC.

This clone was seen a handful of times. The V call is TRBV5-4, the J call TRBJ2-2; D is uncertain. V was cut by 0 bases and J by 3 bases, with 6 bases left in between. The CDR3 sequence is 14 residues long. CDR1 and CDR2 (germline): SGHNT, YYREEE (reference sequence). DNA of the CDR3: TGTGCCAGCAGCTTGGTAGCAGACACCGGGGAGCTGTTTTTT. Translation: CASSLVADTGELFF.

This chain connects TRBV7-9 to TRBJ2-3; perhaps TRBD1 as D (5 bases). V lost 2 bases and J 5 bases, leaving 8 bases between the germline ends. CDR3 size: 13 residues. In germline, CDR1 is SEHNR, CDR2 FQNEAQ (reference sequence). The CDR3 spells CASSLRGEDTQYF. DNA of the CDR3: TGTGCCAGCAGCTTAAGGGGTGAAGATACGCAGTATTTT.

This clone was seen once. This rearrangement joins TRBV6-5 to TRBJ2-7; TRBD1 might be the D (6 bases). The CDR3 length is 12 residues. V dropped 7 bases and J dropped 7 bases, with 14 bases sitting between them. In germline, CDR1 is MNHEY, CDR2 SVGAGI. For the CDR3, the DNA is TGTGCCAGCATGGGGGCCGGCGGAGAGCAGTACTTC. Residues: CASMGAGGEQYF.

The rearrangement links TRBV19 to TRBJ2-1, with TRBD2 matching over 13 bases. Germline CDR1 reads LNHDA; CDR2 reads SQIVND (reference sequence). After removal of 3 bases from V and 7 bases from J, the junction contained 15 bases not matched to a gene. The CDR3 is made up of 19 amino acids. The CDR3 reads CASSISVRTSGRKRNEQFF. The CDR3 DNA sequence: TGTGCCAGTAGTATTTCCGTAAGGACTAGCGGGAGAAAAAGGAATGAGCAGTTCTTC.

A remark on this clone: A read error may produce the germline difference seen at one junction end. The genes are TRBV7-7 and TRBJ2-5; 14 positions agree with TRBD2. The CDR3 is 15 residues long. Germline V lookup: CDR1 SSHAT, CDR2 FNYEAQ (reference sequence). The CDR3 region has the DNA TGTGCTAGCAGCCCGGGACTAGCGGGAGAAGAGACCCAGTACTTC. Protein: CASSPGLAGEETQYF.

J is TRBJ1-1 and V is TRBV3-1 (or the pseudogene TRBV3-2), with 7 positions matching TRBD1. The germline CDR1 and CDR2 sequences are LGHDT and YNNKEL (reference sequence). This CDR3 has 14 amino acids. V lost 4 bases and J lost 4; bases outside the gene matches: 6. Here the CDR3 DNA reads TGTGCCAGCAGCCCCTCACAGGGGATCACTGAAGCTTTCTTT. Encoded protein: CASSPSQGITEAFF.

The V gene is TRBV18, the J gene TRBJ1-6, with a tentative D call TRBD1 (6 bases). The CDR3 has 14 amino acids. CDR1 KGHSH and CDR2 LQKENI come from the germline V gene. V was trimmed by 4 bases and J by 7 bases, leaving 11 bases between them. The CDR3 DNA reads as TGTGCCAGCTCACGGGGACAAGAAAATTCACCCCTCCACTTT. It translates to CASSRGQENSPLHF. Based on the CDR3 plus reference TRBV18 and TRBJ1-6, the full variable domain is NAGVMQNPRHLVRRRGQEARLRCSPMKGHSHVYWYRQLPEEGLKFMVYLQKENIIDESGMPKERFSAEFPKEGPSILRIQQVVRGDSAAYFCASSRGQENSPLHFGNGTRLTVT.

The chain carries TRBV19 and TRBJ2-5; maybe TRBD1 (5 bases). Germline CDR1 and CDR2: LNHDA and SQIVND (reference sequence). Between the trimmed V and J ends, which lost 2 bases and 5 bases, there was a span of 12 bases. The CDR3 is made up of 14 amino acids. CDR3 protein: CASSIHDNRETQYF. Here the CDR3 DNA reads TGTGCCAGTAGTATACATGACAACAGGGAGACCCAGTACTTC.

The genes are TRBV15 and TRBJ2-1, with 10 bases that match TRBD2. The V segment lost 2 bases and the J segment 4 bases; nucleotides outside the gene matches: 2. The CDR3 consists of 15 residues. Germline CDR1 LNHNV, CDR2 YYDKDF (reference sequence). The CDR3 is CATSRLAGEYNEQFF. CDR3 nucleotides: TGTGCCACCAGCAGACTAGCGGGAGAGTACAATGAGCAGTTCTTC.

The chain combines TRBV6-4 with TRBJ2-1; 9 bases match TRBD1. The CDR3 consists of 17 residues. With 2 bases clipped from V and 6 bases from J, the junction kept 11 bases outside the gene matches. Germline assignment: CDR1 MRHNA and CDR2 SNTAGT. The CDR3 sequence: CASSDPNHRGQGNEQFF. The DNA of the CDR3 is TGTGCCAGCAGTGACCCTAATCACAGGGGGCAGGGCAATGAGCAGTTCTTC.

This chain links TRBV27 with TRBJ1-6; 8 nucleotides align to TRBD1. Germline assignment: CDR1 MNHEY and CDR2 SMNVEV (reference sequence). The ends lost 5 bases at V and 9 bases at J; junction bases unmatched: 6. There are 14 residues in the CDR3. The CDR3 DNA is TGTGCCAGCAGTCCCGACAGGGGCATTTCACCCCTCCACTTT. It yields the protein CASSPDRGISPLHF.

The V call is TRBV3-1 (or the pseudogene TRBV3-2), the J call TRBJ2-5; weak D call: TRBD2 (7 bases). Trimming took off 4 bases at V and 5 bases at J, with 14 bases between the two ends. The length of the CDR3 is 14 residues. CDR1 is LGHDT and CDR2 is YNNKEL in the germline V gene (reference sequence). CDR3 protein: CASSRRGAGETQYF. The CDR3 coding sequence is TGTGCCAGCAGCCGACGGGGGGCTGGGGAGACCCAGTACTTC.

This rearrangement joins TRBV29-1 to TRBJ2-7; 13 bases align to TRBD2. The trim removed 7 bases at V and 4 bases at J, leaving 7 bases unmatched. The CDR3 sequence is 14 residues long. The germline V gene encodes CDR1 SQVTM and CDR2 ANQGSEA. For the CDR3, the DNA is TGCAGCGCCTTCGGACTAGCGGGAGCGTACGAGCAGTACTTC. Translated, it gives CSAFGLAGAYEQYF.

The V gene is TRBV5-1, the J gene TRBJ2-7; tentative D call: TRBD2 (8 bases). The germline CDR1 and CDR2 sequences are SGHRS and YFSETQ. The CDR3 length is 18 residues. With 4 bases removed from V and 3 bases from J, the gap between germline ends came to 26 bases. CDR3 residues: CASSSWTGERTSFYEQYF. The DNA of the CDR3 is TGCGCCAGCAGCAGCTGGACAGGAGAGAGGACTAGCTTCTACGAGCAGTACTTC.

The V and J genes are TRBV11-2 and TRBJ2-5; no reliable D call. The CDR3 sequence is 14 residues long. Germline CDR1 and CDR2: SGHAT and FQNNGV. V was cut by 1 base and J by 1 base, with 7 bases left in between. Here the CDR3 DNA reads TGTGCCAGCAGCTTAGGATGGGCCCAAGAGACCCAGTACTTC. This sequence encodes CASSLGWAQETQYF.

The chain carries TRBV3-1 (or the pseudogene TRBV3-2) and TRBJ1-4; D perhaps matches TRBD1 (5 bases). Germline CDR1 and CDR2: LGHDT and YNNKEL (reference sequence). This CDR3 spans 20 amino acids. V shed 1 base and J shed 1 base, with 22 bases lying between them. CDR3 nucleotides: TGTGCCAGCAGCCAAGCGGCGCAGATTCAGGGAACAATAACTAATGAAAAACTGTTTTTT. This sequence encodes CASSQAAQIQGTITNEKLFF.

In nucleotides, the CDR3 is TGCGCCAGCAGCTTGGTAGGAGGCGGGACCGGGGAGCTGTTTTTT. Amino acids: CASSLVGGGTGELFF. J is TRBJ2-2 and V is TRBV5-1; D perhaps matches TRBD2 (5 bases). This CDR3 has 15 residues. Trimming took 0 bases from V and 5 from J, leaving 11 bases between them. The germline gives CDR1 SGHRS, CDR2 YFSETQ.